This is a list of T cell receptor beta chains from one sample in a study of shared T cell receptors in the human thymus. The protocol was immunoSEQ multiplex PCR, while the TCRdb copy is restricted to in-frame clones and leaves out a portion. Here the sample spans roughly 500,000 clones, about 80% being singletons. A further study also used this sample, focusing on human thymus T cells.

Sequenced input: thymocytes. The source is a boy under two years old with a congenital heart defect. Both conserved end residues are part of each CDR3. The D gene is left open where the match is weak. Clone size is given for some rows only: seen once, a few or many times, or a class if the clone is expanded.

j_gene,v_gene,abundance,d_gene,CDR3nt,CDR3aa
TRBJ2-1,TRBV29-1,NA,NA,TGCAGCGTCGAAGACAGAACGGCGGCCGACAATGAGCAGTTCTTC,CSVEDRTAADNEQFF
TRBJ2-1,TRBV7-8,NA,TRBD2,TGTGCCAGCAGCTTAGATGGCGGGAGGACCCACAATGAGCAGTTCTTC,CASSLDGGRTHNEQFF
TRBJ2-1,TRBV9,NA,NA,TGTGCCAGCAGCGTAGAGGCGCTAGCGGGACAGGTTTGGTATGAGCAGTTCTTC,CASSVEALAGQVWYEQFF
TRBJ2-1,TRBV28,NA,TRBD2,TGTGCCAGCAGTCCGACCCGACTAGCGGGGCCCAATGAGCAGTTCTTC,CASSPTRLAGPNEQFF
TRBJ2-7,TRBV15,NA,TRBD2,TGTGCCACCAGCAGAGAGAGGGATAGCGGGACTCTATACGACGAGCAGTACTTC,CATSRERDSGTLYDEQYF
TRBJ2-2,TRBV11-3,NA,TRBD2,TGTGCCAGCAGACGGACTAGCGGGAGAGACACCGGGGAGCTGTTTTTT,CASRRTSGRDTGELFF
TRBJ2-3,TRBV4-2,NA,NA,TGTGCCAGCAGCCAAGAGGCGGGGCTCACAGATACGCAGTATTTT,CASSQEAGLTDTQYF
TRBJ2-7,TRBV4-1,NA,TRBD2,TGCGCCAGCAGCCATCCCAACTACGGACTAGCGGGAGCGAAGTACGAGCAGTACTTC,CASSHPNYGLAGAKYEQYF
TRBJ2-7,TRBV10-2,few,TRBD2,TGCGCCAGCAGTCGAGCTAGCGGGAGTGGGTACGAGCAGTACTTC,CASSRASGSGYEQYF
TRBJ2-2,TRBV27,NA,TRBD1,TGTGCCAGCAGTTTAGGGGGACAGCGAGGCACCGGGGAGCTGTTTTTT,CASSLGGQRGTGELFF
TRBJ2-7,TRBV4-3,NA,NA,TGCGCCAGCAGCCAAGAGAACAGGAGCTCCTACGAGCAGTACTTC,CASSQENRSSYEQYF
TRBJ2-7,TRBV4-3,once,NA,TGCGCCAGCAGCCAAAGATCCTCTACCTACGAGCAGTACTTC,CASSQRSSTYEQYF